The 29 T cell receptor beta chains presented below share a single source sample, sequenced in a study of CXCR3-negative and CXCR3-positive naive CD8 T cells. No antigens are known for them. Study observations and caveats: Researchers report that CXCR3-positive naive cells carry more hydrophobic TRB CDR3s than CXCR3-negative naive cells.

TRB cDNA libraries were made by UMI-labeled 5' RACE. TCRdb re-called the 5' RACE reads; every CDR3 protein appears as one record, without DNA. In total, the table holds 85,000 to 130,000 distinct CDR3 sequences. Sequenced input: naive CXCR3+ CD8+ T cells from blood. Specified subset: CD45RO-CCR7+CD27+CD95- naive CD8+ T cells expressing CXCR3 (TNR3+). These receptors were collected from a human donor in good health. Some clones in this sample may be carry-over from other donors' samples.

The chain carries TRBV6-1 and TRBJ2-5; there is no DNA to check the TCRdb D call of TRBD1. The CDR3 covers 15 residues. Germline CDR1 reads MNHNS; CDR2 reads SASEGT. Here the CDR3 reads CASSEFWDPQETQYF.

The V and J genes are TRBV29-1 and TRBJ2-2; TCRdb names TRBD2, which stays unverified in the absence of DNA. Germline V CDR1 and CDR2: SQVTM, ANQGSEA. This CDR3 has 14 amino acids. CDR3 protein: CSAPGLLATGELFF.

The gene calls are TRBV7-9 and TRBJ1-1. CDR3 size: 12 residues. The germline V gene has CDR1 SEHNR and CDR2 FQNEAQ (reference sequence). The chain's CDR3 is CASSFEDTEAFF. The whole variable domain, filled in from reference TRBV7-9 and TRBJ1-1, reads DTGVSQNPRHKITKRGQNVTFRCDPISEHNRLYWYRQTLGQGPEFLTYFQNEAQLEKSRLLSDRFSAERPKGSFSTLEIQRTEQGDSAMYLCASSFEDTEAFFGQGTRLTVV.

The chain has TRBV28 and TRBJ2-7; with no DNA, the TCRdb D assignment of TRBD1 cannot be verified. Germline assignment: CDR1 MDHEN and CDR2 SYDVKM. This CDR3 region has 13 residues. The CDR3 is CASSSTGGGEQYF.

The chain has TRBV29-1 and TRBJ2-2; TCRdb gives TRBD1 as the D gene, but with no DNA this cannot be confirmed. This CDR3 spans 14 amino acids. CDR1 SQVTM and CDR2 ANQGSEA come from the germline V gene. Here the CDR3 reads CSVAGGVNTGELFF.

The chain uses TRBV27 and TRBJ1-1; no DNA is available, so the TRBD1 call from TCRdb remains unchecked. The CDR3 contains 15 residues. In germline, CDR1 is MNHEY, CDR2 SMNVEV (reference sequence). The CDR3 here is CASSLSGQGVPEAFF.

This sequence joins TRBV24-1 and TRBJ2-1; TCRdb reports TRBD2, a call that lacks DNA to check it against. Germline values: CDR1 KGHDR, CDR2 SFDVKD. The CDR3 is made up of 17 amino acids. This CDR3 is CATSDSGLAGAYNEQFF.

This chain connects TRBV5-4 to TRBJ2-7. Germline loops: CDR1 SGHNT, CDR2 YYREEE (reference sequence). The CDR3 length is 13 residues. The CDR3: CASSFGPTYEQYF.

The chain is built from TRBV4-3 and TRBJ2-5; TCRdb names TRBD1, which stays unverified in the absence of DNA. The CDR3 has 15 residues. CDR1 and CDR2 (germline): LGHNA, YSLEER. CDR3 loop: CASSLGGAVGETQYF.

The genes are TRBV7-7 and TRBJ2-7. Germline CDR1 is SSHAT and CDR2 is FNYEAQ (reference sequence). The CDR3 is 14 amino acids. The CDR3 protein is CASSLVGGYDEQYF.

This CDR3 reads CSVPDRDGYTF. V is TRBV29-1 and J is TRBJ1-2. The V gene's germline CDR1 is SQVTM and CDR2 ANQGSEA. The CDR3 is made up of 11 amino acids.

The chain links TRBV18 to TRBJ2-7; there is no DNA to check the TCRdb D call of TRBD2. The CDR3 contains 15 residues. In germline, CDR1 is KGHSH, CDR2 LQKENI. Here the CDR3 reads CASSPGGGLTYEQYF.

The CDR3 sequence: CASSLVAGQGQGSGNTIYF. The V call is TRBV7-9, the J call TRBJ1-3; no DNA is available, so the TRBD1 call from TCRdb remains unchecked. CDR3 length: 19 residues. The V gene's germline CDR1 is SEHNR and CDR2 FQNEAQ (reference sequence).

The rearrangement links TRBV7-2 to TRBJ2-5; with no DNA, the TCRdb D assignment of TRBD2 cannot be verified. The CDR3 has 17 amino acids. Looked up from germline, CDR1 is SGHTA and CDR2 is FQGNSA. CDR3 protein: CASSLPGAIPIQETQYF.

V and J are TRBV5-1 and TRBJ2-7; the D gene TCRdb calls, TRBD1, cannot be checked with no DNA. The CDR3 spans 14 residues. Germline CDR1 is SGHRS and CDR2 is YFSETQ. This CDR3 is CASSPWTGDYEQYF.

The chain couples TRBV5-1 to TRBJ2-1; TCRdb selects TRBD1, and the lack of DNA leaves this call unchecked. Germline-derived CDR1 and CDR2 are SGHRS and YFSETQ. This CDR3 is 13 amino acids long. CDR3 amino acids: CASSPGQNNEQFF.

CDR3 sequence reads: CASSSTREGLDTQYF. The V and J genes are TRBV5-4 and TRBJ2-3; without DNA, the TCRdb call of TRBD2 cannot be checked. From germline, CDR1 is SGHNT and CDR2 YYREEE (reference sequence). The CDR3 has 15 amino acids.

The chain couples TRBV12-3 or TRBV12-4 to TRBJ2-2; TCRdb calls TRBD2, which cannot be checked without DNA. This CDR3 has 14 amino acids. The CDR3: CASRQAGDTGELFF.

The chain recombines TRBV7-9 with TRBJ2-7. The CDR3 has 11 residues. The germline V gene has CDR1 SEHNR and CDR2 FQNEAQ (reference sequence). The CDR3 loop is CASSMGYEQYF.

V usage is TRBV2 and J usage is TRBJ2-2. The CDR3 sequence is 14 residues long. In germline, CDR1 is SNHLY, CDR2 FYNNEI. The CDR3 sequence: CAVEQWPTTGELFF.

The chain carries TRBV10-3 and TRBJ2-7; TCRdb designates TRBD1, a call that cannot be tested without DNA. The germline V gene has CDR1 ENHRY and CDR2 SYGVKD. The length of the CDR3 is 18 residues. The CDR3 region is CAIRRGPYGVTDQYEQYF.

CDR3 loop: CASSQDKDEQYF. The chain recombines TRBV18 with TRBJ2-7; TCRdb names TRBD1, which stays unverified in the absence of DNA. This CDR3 region has 12 residues. CDR1 KGHSH and CDR2 LQKENI come from the germline V gene.

The chain joins TRBV7-2 to TRBJ2-7; the D gene TCRdb calls, TRBD1, cannot be checked with no DNA. This CDR3 region has 15 residues. CDR1 is SGHTA and CDR2 is FQGNSA in the germline V gene. The CDR3 is CASSSTGSRTYEQYF.

J is TRBJ2-1 and V is TRBV2; the D call from TCRdb, TRBD2, cannot be confirmed without DNA. The CDR3 length is 17 residues. Germline V gene lookup returns CDR1 SNHLY and CDR2 FYNNEI. CDR3: CASSDSSSGGSYNEQFF.

J is TRBJ1-2 and V is TRBV15; TCRdb's D call, TRBD1, is unchecked because there is no DNA. Germline lookup yields CDR1 LNHNV and CDR2 YYDKDF (reference sequence). The CDR3 runs to 17 residues. This CDR3 is CATSPRGAGAGGYGYTF.

The chain carries TRBV12-3 or TRBV12-4 and TRBJ2-5. The CDR3 totals 11 residues. The CDR3 sequence is CASSPEETQYF.

V and J are TRBV5-1 and TRBJ2-1. Germline V gives CDR1 SGHRS, CDR2 YFSETQ. The CDR3 length is 15 residues. CDR3 loop: CASSPFAESYNEQFF.

J is TRBJ2-7 and V is TRBV7-8; the D call of TRBD1 rests on TCRdb alone, since no DNA is present to check it. This CDR3 has 16 residues. Germline CDR1 reads SGHVS; CDR2 reads FQNEAQ. This CDR3 reads CASSTGTPKTSYEQYF. The full variable domain, completed using reference TRBV7-8 and TRBJ2-7, is GAGVSQSPRYKVAKRGQDVALRCDPISGHVSLFWYQQALGQGPEFLTYFQNEAQLDKSGLPSDRFFAERPEGSVSTLKIQRTQQEDSAVYLCASSTGTPKTSYEQYFGPGTRLTVT.

The chain's CDR3 is CASSPAGTSIYEQYF. The rearrangement joins TRBV5-4 to TRBJ2-7; TCRdb selects TRBD2, and the lack of DNA leaves this call unchecked. The CDR3 is 15 amino acids. Germline-derived CDR1 and CDR2 are SGHNT and YYREEE (reference sequence).